Listed below are T cell receptor beta chains from one sample, sequenced in a study of T-cell memory formation after mild COVID-19. In TCRdb, the 5' RACE reads were re-called with MiXCR into one record per CDR3 protein. The sample includes 85,000 to 130,000 distinct CDR3 sequences, roughly an eighth of them seen just once. The sequenced material came from PBMCs or a T cell subset sorted from them (not recorded which). The receptor source for this set is an adult woman who had mild COVID-19 (a few samples of this study predate the infection). Cell type and time point are not known. The CDR3 runs from the conserved cysteine through the conserved F or W. A D gene is named only where the DNA matches it firmly. Rows give clone size only sometimes, using once, few, many, or a class for an expanded clone.

j_call,cdr3_length,clone_size,v_call,d_call,cdr3_nt,cdr3_aa
TRBJ2-1,13,NA,TRBV5-1,NA,TGCGCCAGCAGCCCGGGACTTCCCAATGAGCAGTTCTTC,CASSPGLPNEQFF
TRBJ2-3,13,few,TRBV28,NA,TGTGCCACTAGCAGCAGAACCACAGATACGCAGTATTTT,CATSSRTTDTQYF
TRBJ1-5,15,NA,TRBV20-1,NA,TGCAGTGCTAGTAGGAACAGGGAGAACAATCAGCCCCAGCATTTT,CSASRNRENNQPQHF
TRBJ2-7,14,NA,TRBV12-3/TRBV12-4,NA,TGTGCCAGCAGTCTTTTAGAGAGGCCGAACGAGCAGTACTTC,CASSLLERPNEQYF
TRBJ2-1,15,many,TRBV7-2,TRBD1,TGTGCCAGCAGCCCCGGGGACAGGGGGTACAATGAGCAGTTCTTC,CASSPGDRGYNEQFF
TRBJ2-1,16,NA,TRBV7-7,TRBD2,TGTGCCAGCAGCCGCCGACTAGCGGGAACCTACAATGAGCAGTTCTTC,CASSRRLAGTYNEQFF
TRBJ2-3,15,many,TRBV5-1,TRBD2,TGCGCCAGCAGTTTAGGGACTAGCGGGAGGGATACGCAGTATTTT,CASSLGTSGRDTQYF
TRBJ2-1,14,many,TRBV9,NA,TGTGCCAGCAGCCCCGGCGGGTTGGGCAATGAGCAGTTCTTC,CASSPGGLGNEQFF
TRBJ2-3,16,NA,TRBV7-6,TRBD2,TGTGCCAGCAGCTTAGTAACTAGCGGGACGGCAGATACGCAGTATTTT,CASSLVTSGTADTQYF
TRBJ2-3,15,few,TRBV5-1,NA,TGCGCCAGCAGCTTGGGACAGGGAGGAGCAGATACGCAGTATTTT,CASSLGQGGADTQYF
TRBJ2-1,16,many,TRBV20-1,NA,TGCAGTGCTAGAGATCTAAGCGGACCCTCCTACAATGAGCAGTTCTTC,CSARDLSGPSYNEQFF
TRBJ2-7,14,many,TRBV12-3/TRBV12-4,TRBD1,TGTGCCAGCAGGGAGGACAGGGTTTCCTACGAGCAGTACTTC,CASREDRVSYEQYF
TRBJ2-7,15,NA,TRBV5-1,TRBD2,TGCGCCAGCAGCGTCGGAGCGGGAACACACTACGAGCAGTACTTC,CASSVGAGTHYEQYF
TRBJ2-1,14,few,TRBV27,NA,TGTGCCAGCATCGTGGACCGATATCGTCGGGGACAGTTCTTC,CASIVDRYRRGQFF
TRBJ2-3,15,few,TRBV15,TRBD2,TGTGCCACCAGCAAAGGGACTACTAGCACAGATACGCAGTATTTT,CATSKGTTSTDTQYF
TRBJ2-7,13,few,TRBV12-3/TRBV12-4,NA,TGTGCCAGCAGTTTCCGGCCCTCCTACGAGCAGTACTTC,CASSFRPSYEQYF
TRBJ2-1,16,few,TRBV2,TRBD2,TGTGCCAGCAGTGAAGAAGCGGGGAGGGCCTACAATGAGCAGTTCTTC,CASSEEAGRAYNEQFF
TRBJ2-2,13,few,TRBV2,NA,TGTGCCAGCCAAACAGGGTTAGGCGGGGAGCTGTTTTTT,CASQTGLGGELFF
TRBJ2-5,19,few,TRBV20-1,TRBD2,TGCAGTGCTAGAGATCGTAGACTAGCGGGAGGGCCAGAGGGAGAGACCCAGTACTTC,CSARDRRLAGGPEGETQYF
TRBJ1-1,16,few,TRBV4-2,NA,TGTGCCAGCAGCCAAGATGGAGAATTCGTGAGGACTGAAGCTTTCTTT,CASSQDGEFVRTEAFF
TRBJ2-3,18,NA,TRBV15,TRBD2,TGTGCCACCAGCAGAGAGGGCCGACTAGCGGCTAGCACAGATACGCAGTATTTT,CATSREGRLAASTDTQYF
TRBJ2-2,16,few,TRBV11-2,TRBD2,TGTGCCAGCAGCTTAGATCTAGCGGTAGTCGCCGGGGAGCTGTTTTTT,CASSLDLAVVAGELFF
TRBJ2-5,15,NA,TRBV20-1,NA,TGCAGTGCTAGAGGGGAGGGACACAGTGGGGGGACCCAGTACTTC,CSARGEGHSGGTQYF
TRBJ2-2,14,NA,TRBV11-3,NA,TGTGCCAGCAGCTTATACGCCAGTGCCGGGGAGCTGTTTTTT,CASSLYASAGELFF
TRBJ2-7,16,few,TRBV7-9,NA,TGTGCCAGCAGCATCCCCGGACAGAGTGCCTCCTACGAGCAGTACTTC,CASSIPGQSASYEQYF
TRBJ2-7,18,NA,TRBV6-5,NA,TGTGCCAGCAGTTACCACCACGGGGCTAGCCTGATCACCTACGAGCAGTACTTC,CASSYHHGASLITYEQYF
TRBJ1-2,12,NA,TRBV11-2,NA,TGTGCCAGCAGCTTCGGGAACTATGGCTACACCTTC,CASSFGNYGYTF
TRBJ2-7,13,few,TRBV29-1,NA,TGCAGCGTTGAAACAGGGAGTGGCTACGAGCAGTACTTC,CSVETGSGYEQYF
TRBJ2-2,17,few,TRBV12-3/TRBV12-4,NA,TGTGCCAGCAGTTCCCATACCGCGGCGGGGAGGACCGGGGAGCTGTTTTTT,CASSSHTAAGRTGELFF
TRBJ2-1,12,NA,TRBV29-1,NA,TGCAGCGTTGGGGGCGGGATCAATGAGCAGTTCTTC,CSVGGGINEQFF
TRBJ2-3,19,NA,TRBV4-2,NA,TGTGCCAGCAGCCAAAGCGGGTCTCCCGCTTTAGAAAGAGACGATACGCAGTATTTT,CASSQSGSPALERDDTQYF
TRBJ2-5,12,NA,TRBV7-9,NA,TGTGCCAGCAGCTTGCAAAAAGAGACCCAGTACTTC,CASSLQKETQYF
TRBJ2-7,11,many,TRBV25-1,NA,TGTGCCAGCAGCGACAGCTACGAGCAGTACTTC,CASSDSYEQYF
TRBJ2-6,19,few,TRBV19,NA,TGTGCCAGTAGTATGCTCATCGTTCGAAGGGGATCCGGGGCCAACGTCCTGACTTTC,CASSMLIVRRGSGANVLTF
TRBJ2-1,16,NA,TRBV4-2,TRBD2,TGTGCCAGCAGCCCCTGGATTGCGGGGGGGAGGAATGAGCAGTTCTTC,CASSPWIAGGRNEQFF
TRBJ2-7,12,few,TRBV12-3/TRBV12-4,NA,TGTGCCAGCAGTGCGGACTTCTACGAGCAGTACTTC,CASSADFYEQYF
TRBJ2-7,14,few,TRBV27,TRBD2,TGTGCCAGCAGATCCGGGACTAATCCCTACGAGCAGTACTTC,CASRSGTNPYEQYF
TRBJ2-3,17,NA,TRBV7-6,TRBD2,TGTGCCAGCAGCTTAGACGCGAGCGGGAGCCCAACAGATACGCAGTATTTT,CASSLDASGSPTDTQYF
TRBJ1-4,14,few,TRBV5-1,NA,TGCGCCAGCAGCCTGAGGGGCAGAATAGAAAAACTGTTTTTT,CASSLRGRIEKLFF